Included here is one T cell receptor beta chain sequence, with context. What it recognizes is unknown. Researchers reported that TCR beta cDNA libraries carried unique molecular identifiers. From around 0.96 to 9.9 million T cells, roughly 0.5 million cDNA molecules were obtained. TCRdb re-called the PCR reads with MiXCR, one entry per CDR3 protein. The sample holds about 820,000 distinct CDR3 sequences; 53% are singletons and the top ten take 4.6%. This sample stems from a study of post-analysis software for immune sequencing data. Study-wide results and caveats: When patients were compared with controls, four to six TRBV segments were more frequent, TRBV5-6, TRBV5-1 and TRBV20-1 among them.

Germline V gene sequence: CDR1 SGHRS, CDR2 YFSETQ. The CDR3 spans 15 residues. Trimming took 1 base from V and 6 from J; bases not matched to a gene: 7. The origin of this receptor is a girl aged 5-17 years with multiple sclerosis. Sequenced: blood. The rearrangement links TRBV5-1 to TRBJ1-5; 7 bases match TRBD1. The DNA of the CDR3 is TGCGCCAGCAGCTTGAAGACAGGGATCGGTCAGCCCCAGCATTTT. Protein sequence: CASSLKTGIGQPQHF.